This T cell receptor (beta chain) originates from a study of cytomegalovirus exposure and HLA in healthy donors. Vbeta (60) and Jbeta (13) primers were used in the PCR. The protocol was immunoSEQ multiplex PCR, while the TCRdb copy is restricted to in-frame clones and leaves out a portion. The sample includes 150,000 to 200,000 clones, approximately 84% of them seen just once. This clone was seen more than once but under ten times. The antigen is undetermined. Regarding the study as a whole: According to an earlier analysis, most TCR beta V segments yielded productive rearrangements about 90% or about 30% of the time. Later on, an analysis tied 15,000 or so TCR beta sequences to HLA alleles at 0.05 false discovery rate. An assumption of roughly uniform sequencing depth across donors underlay the presence/absence analyses.

Germline assignment: CDR1 GTSNPN and CDR2 SVGIG (reference sequence). The CDR3 contains 14 residues. V lost 2 bases and J lost 7; bases outside the gene matches: 5. The sequence derives from a man aged 18 to 29 in good health and CMV-seropositive. The V call is TRBV30, the J call TRBJ1-6; 7 bases are shared with TRBD1. Material: PBMCs. The chain's CDR3 is CAWSSQGVNSPLHF. CDR3 coding DNA: TGTGCCTGGAGTTCCCAGGGGGTGAATTCACCCCTCCACTTT.